A single T cell receptor (beta chain) is shown here with its context. This CDR3 has 12 residues. CDR1 is MGHRA, CDR2 YSYEKL, per germline. Between the trimmed V and J ends, which lost 5 bases and 2 bases, there was a span of 5 bases. The data belong to a study of OX40 agonist ivuxolimab in advanced cancers. Turning to the study itself: Hepatocellular carcinoma, melanoma, renal cell or head and neck cancer occurred in dose-escalation patients. The mean age was roughly 60 years, ranging from roughly 23 to 90, with 80% to 85% of participants male.

Sampling of blood occurred at baseline, cycle 4 day 1, and cycle 7 day 1. The data were produced by immunoSEQ multiplex PCR, yet TCRdb's version contains in-frame clones alone and is incomplete. Here the sample spans about 45,000 clones, about 80% being singletons. Sequencing used CD4+ or CD8+ T cells sorted from blood, obtained in a trial of the OX40 agonist ivuxolimab. The clonotype comes from an adult with an advanced solid tumor such as melanoma, head and neck, liver or kidney cancer. The J gene is TRBJ2-3, the V gene TRBV4-1; D unclear. CDR3 bases: TGCGCCAGCAGCGGAGCCACAGATACGCAGTATTTT. Its translation: CASSGATDTQYF.